Listed below are T cell receptor beta chains from one sample, sequenced in a study of blood T cell repertoires in COVID-19. The data were produced by immunoSEQ multiplex PCR, yet TCRdb's version contains in-frame clones alone and is incomplete. Among roughly 180,000 clones listed, about 86% were seen once. What was sequenced was peripheral blood. These receptors all stem from a man aged 55 to 70 with acute or convalescent COVID-19. Both conserved end residues are part of each CDR3. Fields, in order: V gene, clone size, J gene, D gene, CDR3 protein, CDR3 DNA. D genes are given only for firm matches. Some rows have no size entry. The others give once, few or many, or a class for an expanded clone.

TRBV3-1/TRBV3-2	NA	TRBJ1-3	NA	CASSQDPGPSGNTIYF	TGTGCCAGCAGCCAAGATCCGGGTCCCTCTGGAAACACCATATATTTT
TRBV6-5	NA	TRBJ2-1	TRBD1	CASSTTGGIYNEQFF	TGTGCCAGCAGTACCACAGGGGGGATTTACAATGAGCAGTTCTTC
TRBV2	NA	TRBJ2-5	NA	CASSAGTETQYF	TGTGCCAGCAGTGCCGGGACTGAGACCCAGTACTTC
TRBV18	NA	TRBJ1-2	TRBD1	CASSRDRDYGYTF	TGTGCCAGCTCACGGGACAGAGACTATGGCTACACCTTC
TRBV5-1	NA	TRBJ1-2	NA	CASSLGGQNYGYTF	TGCGCCAGCAGCTTGGGCGGACAGAACTATGGCTACACCTTC
TRBV5-1	NA	TRBJ2-7	TRBD2	CASSLASLAGVDEQYF	TGCGCCAGCAGCTTGGCCTCCTTAGCGGGAGTCGACGAGCAGTACTTC
TRBV5-1	NA	TRBJ2-5	TRBD2	CASGRVEARLVETQYF	TGCGCCAGCGGGAGGGTAGAAGCGCGCCTCGTGGAGACCCAGTACTTC
TRBV7-3	NA	TRBJ2-7	NA	CASSSGTVAGEQYF	TGTGCCAGCAGCTCGGGGACGGTCGCGGGGGAGCAGTACTTC
TRBV29-1	NA	TRBJ2-3	NA	CSVRGAEGPTDTQYF	TGCAGCGTCCGCGGCGCGGAGGGCCCCACAGATACGCAGTATTTT
TRBV2	NA	TRBJ2-1	NA	CASRERRGTLYNEQFF	TGTGCCAGCAGGGAGCGGCGCGGGACCCTATACAATGAGCAGTTCTTC
TRBV5-1	NA	TRBJ2-1	NA	CASSGASGSYNEQFF	TGCGCCAGCAGCGGGGCCAGTGGGTCCTACAATGAGCAGTTCTTC
TRBV27	NA	TRBJ1-6	NA	CASSPTPSSYNSPLHF	TGTGCCAGCAGTCCCACCCCGAGCTCCTATAATTCACCCCTCCACTTT
TRBV7-3	NA	TRBJ2-2	NA	CASSLNRVAGELFF	TGTGCCAGCAGCTTAAACAGGGTTGCCGGGGAGCTGTTTTTT
TRBV5-1	NA	TRBJ2-7	TRBD2	CASSLVASGAYEQYF	TGCGCCAGCAGCTTGGTTGCTAGCGGGGCCTACGAGCAGTACTTC
TRBV27	NA	TRBJ1-6	NA	CASSLSRGGHSPLHF	TGTGCCAGCAGTTTAAGTCGGGGGGGGCATTCACCCCTCCACTTT
TRBV6-5	once	TRBJ2-3	TRBD2	CASSYGTSRTDTQYF	TGTGCCAGCAGTTACGGGACTAGCCGCACAGATACGCAGTATTTT
TRBV5-1	NA	TRBJ1-2	TRBD1	CASSRGLGYGYTF	TGCGCCAGCAGCAGGGGGCTCGGGTATGGCTACACCTTC
TRBV23-1	NA	TRBJ2-1	TRBD1	CASSQNTYDRGLWNEQFF	TGCGCCAGCAGCCAAAACACCTACGACAGGGGGCTTTGGAATGAGCAGTTCTTC
TRBV5-5	NA	TRBJ2-7	NA	CASSLVQASYEQYF	TGTGCCAGCAGCTTGGTTCAGGCCTCCTACGAGCAGTACTTC
TRBV2	NA	TRBJ1-3	NA	CASSVGRGSGNTIYF	TGTGCCAGCAGTGTAGGCCGGGGATCAGGAAACACCATATATTTT
TRBV6-5	once	TRBJ1-4	NA	CASSYSSKGEKLFF	TGTGCCAGCAGTTACTCGAGTAAGGGGGAAAAACTGTTTTTT
TRBV7-9	NA	TRBJ2-1	TRBD2	CASSRGDEQFF	TGTGCCAGCAGTCGGGGGGATGAGCAGTTCTTC
TRBV2	NA	TRBJ1-5	TRBD1	CASRDRGTGNQPQHF	TGTGCCAGCAGAGACAGGGGCACGGGCAATCAGCCCCAGCATTTT
TRBV27	NA	TRBJ2-3	TRBD2	CASSLGLAGEVAQYF	TGTGCCAGCAGTTTGGGACTAGCGGGAGAGGTTGCGCAGTATTTT
TRBV5-1	NA	TRBJ1-5	NA	CASLSGGPYSNQPQHF	TGCGCCAGCCTGTCCGGGGGACCTTATAGCAATCAGCCCCAGCATTTT
TRBV7-8	NA	TRBJ2-2	TRBD2	CASMRGAAHTGELFF	TGTGCCAGCATGCGGGGGGCAGCGCACACCGGGGAGCTGTTTTTT
TRBV18	once	TRBJ1-5	NA	CASSRFSGPFGNQPQHF	TGTGCCAGCTCAAGATTCTCAGGGCCCTTTGGCAATCAGCCCCAGCATTTT
TRBV28	NA	TRBJ1-6	NA	CASSVQGSSYNSPLHF	TGTGCCAGCAGCGTACAGGGAAGCTCCTATAATTCACCCCTCCACTTT
TRBV28	NA	TRBJ1-5	TRBD1	CAGRTGGQQPQHF	TGTGCCGGGAGGACAGGGGGCCAGCAGCCCCAGCATTTT
TRBV6-5	NA	TRBJ1-1	NA	CASSPRTANTEAFF	TGTGCCAGCAGTCCCAGGACAGCGAACACTGAAGCTTTCTTT
TRBV11-2	NA	TRBJ2-3	TRBD1	CASSLRQGRSDTQYF	TGTGCCAGCAGCTTAAGACAGGGCAGGTCAGATACGCAGTATTTT
TRBV6-4	NA	TRBJ2-7	TRBD2	CASSDTSGRGRDYEQYF	TGTGCCAGCAGTGACACTAGCGGGAGGGGGAGGGACTACGAGCAGTACTTC
TRBV3-1/TRBV3-2	NA	TRBJ1-1	NA	CASSQLWQVNTEAFF	TGTGCCAGCAGCCAACTCTGGCAGGTGAACACTGAAGCTTTCTTT
TRBV24-1	NA	TRBJ1-5	TRBD1	CATSDSRTGDQPQHF	TGTGCCACCAGTGATTCCCGGACAGGGGATCAGCCCCAGCATTTT
TRBV11-2	NA	TRBJ2-6	NA	CASSLGGGAGANVLTF	TGTGCCAGCAGCTTAGGAGGGGGAGCCGGGGCCAACGTCCTGACTTTC
TRBV5-1	NA	TRBJ2-3	NA	CASSLASGGGTDTQYF	TGCGCCAGCAGCTTGGCGAGCGGAGGGGGCACAGATACGCAGTATTTT
TRBV7-8	NA	TRBJ1-3	NA	CASSLGGFWDNSGNTIYF	TGTGCCAGCAGCTTAGGTGGATTTTGGGACAACTCTGGAAACACCATATATTTT
TRBV27	NA	TRBJ2-1	TRBD2	CASSLMGLATTNEQFF	TGTGCCAGCAGTTTAATGGGACTAGCGACGACTAATGAGCAGTTCTTC
TRBV7-2	once	TRBJ2-1	TRBD2	CASSPLPGGVTEQFF	TGTGCCAGCAGCCCCTTGCCGGGAGGCGTGACTGAGCAGTTCTTC
TRBV4-1	NA	TRBJ1-3	NA	CASSQDLARGNTIYF	TGCGCCAGCAGCCAAGATTTGGCCAGGGGAAACACCATATATTTT
TRBV18	once	TRBJ1-1	NA	CASSPPRRRSWVTEAFF	TGTGCCAGCTCCCCCCCCCGGCGGCGGTCATGGGTCACTGAAGCTTTCTTT
TRBV7-9	NA	TRBJ2-1	NA	CASSLTTGYLNEQFF	TGTGCCAGCAGCTTAACTACAGGGTATCTGAATGAGCAGTTCTTC
TRBV19	few	TRBJ2-1	TRBD1	CASSPGQGARYNEQFF	TGTGCCAGTAGTCCAGGACAGGGGGCGCGCTACAATGAGCAGTTCTTC
TRBV4-1	NA	TRBJ2-1	NA	CASSQRPNNEQFF	TGCGCCAGCAGCCAGAGGCCCAACAATGAGCAGTTCTTC
TRBV28	NA	TRBJ1-3	NA	CASSTQGSGNTIYF	TGTGCCAGCAGTACTCAGGGCTCTGGAAACACCATATATTTT
TRBV6-5	NA	TRBJ2-5	TRBD1	CASSTGGRTTQYF	TGTGCCAGCAGTACAGGGGGACGGACGACCCAGTACTTC
TRBV3-1/TRBV3-2	once	TRBJ2-1	TRBD2	CASSQAPGGSYNEQFF	TGTGCCAGCAGCCAAGCCCCGGGGGGCTCCTACAATGAGCAGTTCTTC
TRBV29-1	once	TRBJ2-7	TRBD1	CSVEAGDRGYEQYF	TGCAGCGTAGAGGCGGGGGACAGGGGCTACGAGCAGTACTTC
TRBV7-8	NA	TRBJ2-1	NA	CASSLLRGYEQFF	TGTGCCAGCAGCTTACTCAGGGGATATGAGCAGTTCTTC
TRBV6-2/TRBV6-3	NA	TRBJ2-7	NA	CASSSDSYEQYF	TGTGCCAGCAGTTCAGACTCCTACGAGCAGTACTTC
TRBV18	few	TRBJ1-1	NA	CASSQTAGGNTEAFF	TGTGCCAGCTCGCAAACTGCGGGAGGGAACACTGAAGCTTTCTTT
TRBV18	NA	TRBJ2-1	NA	CASSPRVSPGGNNEQFF	TGTGCCAGCTCACCTAGAGTGTCCCCCGGGGGAAACAATGAGCAGTTCTTC
TRBV5-1	NA	TRBJ2-1	TRBD1	CASSPRQGGNEQFF	TGCGCCAGCAGCCCTCGACAGGGGGGCAATGAGCAGTTCTTC